The 11 T cell receptor beta chains reported below all come from one sample, sequenced in a study of cytomegalovirus exposure and HLA in healthy donors. Primers: 60 Vbeta forward and 13 Jbeta reverse. The protocol was immunoSEQ multiplex PCR, while the TCRdb copy is restricted to in-frame clones and leaves out a portion. The sample shows some 190,000 clones, around 78% of them seen only once. The sample taken for sequencing was PBMCs. The source is a man in his late teens or twenties in good health and CMV-seronegative.

This chain joins TRBV5-1 and TRBJ2-7, with 7 bases identical to TRBD1. J gave up 5 bases and V 4 bases, and 12 bases lay outside the gene matches. CDR1 and CDR2 from the germline V gene are SGHRS and YFSETQ. CDR3 size: 15 residues. The CDR3 DNA reads as TGCGCCAGCAGCCCACGCGCTTCAGGGGGAAACGAGCAGTACTTC. It translates to CASSPRASGGNEQYF.

Comments on this clone: One end of the junction does not line up with germline, which may come from a read error. The chain links TRBV15 to TRBJ2-2; D is possibly TRBD2 (6 bases). The length of the CDR3 is 16 residues. Looked up from germline, CDR1 is LNHNV and CDR2 is YYDKDF (reference sequence). The CDR3 nucleotides read TGTGCCACCAGCAGTGGGGGGACCACTACCACCCGGGAGCTGTTTTTT. It is translated as CATSSGGTTTTRELFF.

This clone has a handful of counts. V is TRBV28 and J is TRBJ1-1, with a tentative D call TRBD1 (5 bases). CDR1 and CDR2 (germline): MDHEN, SYDVKM. The V gene lost 8 bases and the J gene lost 4 bases, with 17 bases spanning the gap. The CDR3 runs 14 residues. The CDR3 region is CASGVGQSPTEAFF. The DNA of the CDR3 is TGTGCCAGCGGGGTGGGGCAGTCCCCCACTGAAGCTTTCTTT.

This chain uses TRBV10-1 with TRBJ2-2; D is undetermined. This CDR3 is 12 amino acids long. Germline V gene data show CDR1 as WNHNN and CDR2 as SYGVQD (reference sequence). V was shortened by 4 bases and J by 13 bases, with 13 bases between the two germline ends. The CDR3 sequence is CASSGRLGRLFF. The CDR3 DNA follows: TGCGCCAGCAGTGGAAGACTGGGTAGGCTGTTTTTT.

The rearrangement links TRBV5-4 to TRBJ1-6, with unresolved D. The CDR3 is made up of 14 amino acids. V was cut by 0 bases and J by 11 bases, with 12 bases left in between. Germline CDR1 reads SGHNT; CDR2 reads YYREEE (reference sequence). The CDR3 protein is CASSLGDLGTPLHF. CDR3 coding DNA: TGTGCCAGCAGCTTGGGAGACCTCGGGACACCCCTCCACTTT.

The CDR3: CASSYGTGGVYEQFF. DNA for the CDR3: TGTGCCAGCAGTTACGGGACAGGGGGTGTCTATGAGCAGTTCTTC. J is TRBJ2-1 and V is TRBV27, with 11 bases fitting TRBD1. Germline values: CDR1 MNHEY, CDR2 SMNVEV (reference sequence). The CDR3 loop spans 15 amino acids. Trimming took 4 bases from V and 8 from J; bases not matched to a gene: 7.

This clone has more than one count but fewer than ten. The chain joins TRBV18 to TRBJ2-2; D uncertain. Germline V lookup: CDR1 KGHSH, CDR2 LQKENI. V was shortened by 4 bases and J by 5 bases, with 5 bases between the two germline ends. CDR3 length: 12 amino acids. CDR3 loop: CASSRRTGELFF. The CDR3, as DNA: TGTGCCAGCTCACGGCGGACCGGGGAGCTGTTTTTT.

The chain employs TRBV7-9 and TRBJ2-2, with 7 bases aligning to TRBD1. Unmatched junction bases numbered 14, after V lost 2 bases and J lost 5 bases. The CDR3 consists of 18 residues. Germline assignment: CDR1 SEHNR and CDR2 FQNEAQ (reference sequence). The CDR3 DNA sequence: TGTGCCAGCAGCTTAAAGGGGGCCGGGACGGGAAGGACCGGGGAGCTGTTTTTT. This codes for CASSLKGAGTGRTGELFF.

The genes are TRBV30 and TRBJ2-1; D uncertain. Germline CDR1 and CDR2: GTSNPN and SVGIG (reference sequence). V was clipped by 0 bases and J by 9 bases, with 6 bases between them. The CDR3 is made up of 11 amino acids. DNA of the CDR3: TGTGCCTGGAGTGTTACCAGTGAGCAGTTCTTC. Its translation is CAWSVTSEQFF.

The rearrangement links TRBV5-1 to TRBJ1-2; TRBD1 agrees at 8 bases. CDR3 length: 16 residues. The V segment lost 5 bases and the J segment 1 base; nucleotides outside the gene matches: 10. CDR1 is SGHRS, CDR2 YFSETQ, per germline. The CDR3 sequence: CASSSSQGGINYGYTF. CDR3 DNA sequence: TGCGCCAGCAGTTCCTCACAGGGGGGGATTAACTATGGCTACACCTTC.

Points on this clone: The junction differs from germline at one of its ends, possibly a read error. V is TRBV11-2 and J is TRBJ2-7; the match to TRBD1 covers 8 bases. CDR1 SGHAT and CDR2 FQNNGV come from the germline V gene. The CDR3 has 12 amino acids. The CDR3 is CASSLGQGLRAF. CDR3 in DNA: TGTGCCAGCAGCTTAGGACAGGGGCTCCGAGCCTTC.